Listed below are T cell receptor beta chains from one sample, sequenced in a study of shared clonotypes between healthy human individuals. Using immunoSEQ multiplex PCR, the repertoire was profiled, and TCRdb retains in-frame clones only, with some absent. The sample has around 2.3 million clones; 90% to 96% are singletons. The sample was naive CD4+ T cells sorted from blood. Receptors originate from a young man in good health. Both conserved end residues are part of each CDR3. A D gene is named only where the DNA matches it firmly. Some rows mark clone size as missing; the rest say once, few, many or name a class of expanded clone.

clone_size: -; v_call: TRBV7-2; j_call: TRBJ2-7; d_call: -; cdr3_nt: TGTGCCAGCAGCTCCGGGACACTATACGAGCAGTACTTC; cdr3_aa: CASSSGTLYEQYF
clone_size: -; v_call: TRBV6-5; j_call: TRBJ2-7; d_call: TRBD2; cdr3_nt: TGTGCCAGCAGTTATTTAGCGGGAGCCTTACACGAGCAGTACTTC; cdr3_aa: CASSYLAGALHEQYF
clone_size: -; v_call: TRBV30; j_call: TRBJ2-5; d_call: -; cdr3_nt: TGTGCCTGGAGTGTACTTTCAGTGGGTCTGTGGGAGACCCAGTACTTC; cdr3_aa: CAWSVLSVGLWETQYF
clone_size: -; v_call: TRBV6-5; j_call: TRBJ2-1; d_call: -; cdr3_nt: TGTGCCAGCAGTCCCCATCAGTACAATGAGCAGTTCTTC; cdr3_aa: CASSPHQYNEQFF
clone_size: -; v_call: TRBV7-7; j_call: TRBJ2-7; d_call: -; cdr3_nt: TGTGCTAGCAGCCCCACGTATCCAGCGGGCCCTTACGAGCAGTACTTC; cdr3_aa: CASSPTYPAGPYEQYF
clone_size: -; v_call: TRBV5-1; j_call: TRBJ1-1; d_call: -; cdr3_nt: TGCGCCAGCAGATTGTCGCAGAACACTGAAGCTTTCTTT; cdr3_aa: CASRLSQNTEAFF
clone_size: -; v_call: TRBV2; j_call: TRBJ1-3; d_call: TRBD1; cdr3_nt: TGTGCCAGCAGGGGACAGGGAACTGGAAACACCATATATTTT; cdr3_aa: CASRGQGTGNTIYF
clone_size: -; v_call: TRBV5-4; j_call: TRBJ1-3; d_call: -; cdr3_nt: TGTGCCAGCAGCTCTTGGGGGACACGACCTGACACCATATATTTT; cdr3_aa: CASSSWGTRPDTIYF
clone_size: -; v_call: TRBV29-1; j_call: TRBJ2-4; d_call: TRBD1; cdr3_nt: TGCAGCGTTTCAGGGGGGGACAGGGGCCAAAACATTCAGTACTTC; cdr3_aa: CSVSGGDRGQNIQYF
clone_size: -; v_call: TRBV18; j_call: TRBJ2-7; d_call: TRBD1; cdr3_nt: TGTGCCAGCTCACCAGGTGACAGGGGGTTGCACTTC; cdr3_aa: CASSPGDRGLHF
clone_size: -; v_call: TRBV4-3; j_call: TRBJ2-3; d_call: -; cdr3_nt: TGCGCCAGCAGCCAAGGCCCTAGCGCGAACACAGATACGCAGTATTTT; cdr3_aa: CASSQGPSANTDTQYF
clone_size: -; v_call: TRBV7-2; j_call: TRBJ1-1; d_call: -; cdr3_nt: TGTGCCAGCAGGCGACAGGAAAACACTGAAGCTTTCTTT; cdr3_aa: CASRRQENTEAFF
clone_size: -; v_call: TRBV18; j_call: TRBJ1-5; d_call: -; cdr3_nt: TGTGCCAGCTCACTCGAGCGGGGCGTCGGTCAGCCCCAGCATTTT; cdr3_aa: CASSLERGVGQPQHF
clone_size: -; v_call: TRBV28; j_call: TRBJ2-5; d_call: TRBD1; cdr3_nt: TGTGCCAGCAGTTTAGGACGGACAGGTGCCCGAGAGACCCAGTACTTC; cdr3_aa: CASSLGRTGARETQYF
clone_size: once; v_call: TRBV14; j_call: TRBJ1-3; d_call: -; cdr3_nt: TGTGCCAGCAGCCACCAAACGACAGTGCTTTCTGGAAACACCATATATTTT; cdr3_aa: CASSHQTTVLSGNTIYF
clone_size: -; v_call: TRBV5-1; j_call: TRBJ2-7; d_call: -; cdr3_nt: TGCGCCAGCAGCTTGTATGGATTGGGCGGTGGATCCTACGAGCAGTACTTC; cdr3_aa: CASSLYGLGGGSYEQYF
clone_size: once; v_call: TRBV7-2; j_call: TRBJ2-5; d_call: -; cdr3_nt: TGTGCCAGCAGCAACTCCCTTGGAACCTTCGGGACCCAGTACTTC; cdr3_aa: CASSNSLGTFGTQYF
clone_size: -; v_call: TRBV7-9; j_call: TRBJ2-3; d_call: TRBD2; cdr3_nt: TGTGCCAGCAGCTTAACCGGGACTAGCGGGCCCGATACGCAGTATTTT; cdr3_aa: CASSLTGTSGPDTQYF
clone_size: -; v_call: TRBV5-1; j_call: TRBJ2-7; d_call: TRBD2; cdr3_nt: TGCGCCAGCAGCTTGGCGGGGACTAGCGAACTCTACGAGCAGTACTTC; cdr3_aa: CASSLAGTSELYEQYF
clone_size: -; v_call: TRBV7-2; j_call: TRBJ2-7; d_call: TRBD1; cdr3_nt: TGTGCCAGCAGCTTAGTCGACAGGGGCGAGCAGTACTTC; cdr3_aa: CASSLVDRGEQYF
clone_size: -; v_call: TRBV7-9; j_call: TRBJ2-3; d_call: -; cdr3_nt: TGTGCCAGCAGCTTAGAGGTCCTTTACACAGATACGCAGTATTTT; cdr3_aa: CASSLEVLYTDTQYF
clone_size: -; v_call: TRBV4-1; j_call: TRBJ2-3; d_call: TRBD2; cdr3_nt: TGCGCCAGCAGCCCCCGGGGGGCAGATACGCAGTATTTT; cdr3_aa: CASSPRGADTQYF
clone_size: -; v_call: TRBV11-3; j_call: TRBJ2-7; d_call: TRBD2; cdr3_nt: TGTGCCAGCAGCTTGGCGGGGGGCGCCTACGAGCAGTACTTC; cdr3_aa: CASSLAGGAYEQYF
clone_size: once; v_call: TRBV19; j_call: TRBJ1-4; d_call: -; cdr3_nt: TGTGCCAGTAGTATACAAGGATTTAATGAAAAACTGTTTTTT; cdr3_aa: CASSIQGFNEKLFF
clone_size: -; v_call: TRBV28; j_call: TRBJ2-7; d_call: -; cdr3_nt: TGTGCCAGCAGCCGGACAGCCACCTACGAGCAGTACTTC; cdr3_aa: CASSRTATYEQYF
clone_size: -; v_call: TRBV6-5; j_call: TRBJ2-7; d_call: -; cdr3_nt: TGTGCCAGCAGCCCCGGACAGATATACGAGCAGTACTTC; cdr3_aa: CASSPGQIYEQYF
clone_size: -; v_call: TRBV4-1; j_call: TRBJ1-4; d_call: -; cdr3_nt: TGCGCCAGCAGCCCGGGCGGGGGAGCTGCTGGGAATGAAAAACTGTTTTTT; cdr3_aa: CASSPGGGAAGNEKLFF
clone_size: -; v_call: TRBV5-4; j_call: TRBJ1-4; d_call: TRBD1; cdr3_nt: TGTGCCAGCAGCTCCTCAGGGGGGGCTAATGAAAAACTGTTTTTT; cdr3_aa: CASSSSGGANEKLFF
clone_size: -; v_call: TRBV5-1; j_call: TRBJ1-6; d_call: -; cdr3_nt: TGCGCCAGCAGCTTGGACCAAGGGGGGGCGGATTCACCCCTCCACTTT; cdr3_aa: CASSLDQGGADSPLHF
clone_size: -; v_call: TRBV5-1; j_call: TRBJ1-1; d_call: -; cdr3_nt: TGCGCCAGCAGCTCGACCCGGGGGCGCGCTGAAGCTTTCTTT; cdr3_aa: CASSSTRGRAEAFF
clone_size: -; v_call: TRBV10-3; j_call: TRBJ2-3; d_call: TRBD1; cdr3_nt: TGTGCCATCAGTGAGACCACTCGGACAGGGTCGTTGGCAGATACGCAGTATTTT; cdr3_aa: CAISETTRTGSLADTQYF
clone_size: -; v_call: TRBV6-5; j_call: TRBJ2-7; d_call: -; cdr3_nt: TGTGCCAGCAGAGCTCAGGGGGGCTCCTACGAGCAGTACTTC; cdr3_aa: CASRAQGGSYEQYF
clone_size: -; v_call: TRBV10-3; j_call: TRBJ2-2; d_call: TRBD1; cdr3_nt: TGTGCCGCCAGACAGGGCGCCGGCACCGGGGAGCTGTTTTTT; cdr3_aa: CAARQGAGTGELFF
clone_size: -; v_call: TRBV5-1; j_call: TRBJ1-5; d_call: -; cdr3_nt: TGCGCCAGCAGCTTCTCGTCCCATCAGCCCCAGCATTTT; cdr3_aa: CASSFSSHQPQHF
clone_size: -; v_call: TRBV5-1; j_call: TRBJ2-2; d_call: -; cdr3_nt: TGCGCCAGCAGCTTGCCGACTGCTACCGGGGAGCTGTTTTTT; cdr3_aa: CASSLPTATGELFF
clone_size: -; v_call: TRBV5-6; j_call: TRBJ2-4; d_call: -; cdr3_nt: TGTGCCAGCAGCTCGCCCACCTTGTTATTGGCCAAAAACATTCAGTACTTC; cdr3_aa: CASSSPTLLLAKNIQYF
clone_size: once; v_call: TRBV7-9; j_call: TRBJ1-3; d_call: TRBD1; cdr3_nt: TGTGCCAGCAGCTTTGCTGCAGGGGGCGCGGGAAACACCATATATTTT; cdr3_aa: CASSFAAGGAGNTIYF
clone_size: -; v_call: TRBV6-5; j_call: TRBJ2-7; d_call: TRBD1; cdr3_nt: TGTGCCAGCAGGGGGACAGGGGGCAGCGACGAGCAGTACTTC; cdr3_aa: CASRGTGGSDEQYF
clone_size: -; v_call: TRBV1; j_call: TRBJ2-7; d_call: -; cdr3_nt: TGCACCAGCAGCCAAGGGAACCGGGACTTTGACTACGAGCAGTACTTC; cdr3_aa: CTSSQGNRDFDYEQYF
clone_size: -; v_call: TRBV5-1; j_call: TRBJ2-1; d_call: -; cdr3_nt: TGCGCCAGCAGCTTGATGGTGAGCTCCTACAATGAGCAGTTCTTC; cdr3_aa: CASSLMVSSYNEQFF
clone_size: -; v_call: TRBV9; j_call: TRBJ1-6; d_call: -; cdr3_nt: TGTGCCAGCAGCCCACAGGGAAATAATTCACCCCTCCACTTT; cdr3_aa: CASSPQGNNSPLHF
clone_size: -; v_call: TRBV4-1; j_call: TRBJ2-3; d_call: TRBD1; cdr3_nt: TGCGCCAGCAGCGTTACAGGGGGCCGTGGAGATACGCAGTATTTT; cdr3_aa: CASSVTGGRGDTQYF